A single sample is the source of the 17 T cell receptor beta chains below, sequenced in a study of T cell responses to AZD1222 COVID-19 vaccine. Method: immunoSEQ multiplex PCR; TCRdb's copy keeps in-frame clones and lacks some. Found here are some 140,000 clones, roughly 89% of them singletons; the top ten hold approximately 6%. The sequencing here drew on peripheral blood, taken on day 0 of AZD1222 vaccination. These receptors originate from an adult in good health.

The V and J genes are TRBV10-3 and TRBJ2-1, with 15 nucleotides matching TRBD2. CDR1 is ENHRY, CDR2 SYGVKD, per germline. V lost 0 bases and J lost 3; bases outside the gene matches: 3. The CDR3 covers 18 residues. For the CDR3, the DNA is TGTGCCATCAGTGAGTCAAGGACTAGCGGGAGGGGCTACAATGAGCAGTTCTTC. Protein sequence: CAISESRTSGRGYNEQFF.

The CDR3 nucleotides read TGTGCCTGGAGTGTACAACAGGGATGGAAGTATGGCTACACCTTC. It encodes CAWSVQQGWKYGYTF. The chain couples TRBV30 to TRBJ1-2; possible D gene TRBD1, 6 bases. Trimming cost V 0 bases and J 5 bases, with 16 bases left between them. CDR1 and CDR2 from the germline V gene are GTSNPN and SVGIG (reference sequence). CDR3 length equals 15 residues.

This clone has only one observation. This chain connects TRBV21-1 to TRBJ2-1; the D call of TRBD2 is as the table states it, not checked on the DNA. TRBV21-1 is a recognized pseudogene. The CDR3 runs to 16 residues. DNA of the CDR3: TGTGCCAGCAGCAATGGGACTAGCGGAGAGAGTTCGGTGGGGTTCTTC. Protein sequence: CASSNGTSGESSVGFF.

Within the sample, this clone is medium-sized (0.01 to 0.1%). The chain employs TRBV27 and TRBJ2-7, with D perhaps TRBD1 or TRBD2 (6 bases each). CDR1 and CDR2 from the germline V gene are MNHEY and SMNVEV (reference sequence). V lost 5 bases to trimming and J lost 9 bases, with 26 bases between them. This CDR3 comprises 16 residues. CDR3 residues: CASSVGGPSGGNRQYF. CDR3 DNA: TGTGCCAGCAGTGTAGGGGGGCCTTCCGGCGGCAACAGGCAGTACTTC.

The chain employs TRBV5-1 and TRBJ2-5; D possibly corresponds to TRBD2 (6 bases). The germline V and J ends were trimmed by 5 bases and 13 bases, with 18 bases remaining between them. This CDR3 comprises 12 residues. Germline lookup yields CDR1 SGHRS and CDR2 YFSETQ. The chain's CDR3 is CASSMDRELRYF. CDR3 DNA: TGCGCCAGCAGTATGGACCGGGAGCTTCGGTACTTC.

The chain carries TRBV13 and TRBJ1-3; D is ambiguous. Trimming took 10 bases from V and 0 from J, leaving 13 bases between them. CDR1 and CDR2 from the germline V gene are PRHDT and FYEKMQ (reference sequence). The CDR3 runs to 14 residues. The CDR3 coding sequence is TGTGCCACCCTCAGAGGGAGCTCTGGAAACACCATATATTTT. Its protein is CATLRGSSGNTIYF. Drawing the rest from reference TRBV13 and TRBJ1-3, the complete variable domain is AAGVIQSPRHLIKEKRETATLKCYPIPRHDTVYWYQQGPGQDPQFLISFYEKMQSDKGSIPDRFSAQQFSDYHSELNMSSLELGDSALYFCATLRGSSGNTIYFGEGSWLTVV.

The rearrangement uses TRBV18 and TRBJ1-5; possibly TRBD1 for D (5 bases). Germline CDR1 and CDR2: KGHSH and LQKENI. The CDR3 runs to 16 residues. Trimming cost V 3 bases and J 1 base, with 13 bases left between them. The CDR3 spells CASSPGQGRSNQPQHF. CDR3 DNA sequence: TGTGCCAGCTCACCGGGCCAGGGAAGGAGCAATCAGCCCCAGCATTTT.

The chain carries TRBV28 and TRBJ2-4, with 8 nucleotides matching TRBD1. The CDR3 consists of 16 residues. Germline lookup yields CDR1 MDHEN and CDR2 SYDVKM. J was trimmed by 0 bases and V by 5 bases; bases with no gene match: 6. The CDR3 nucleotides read TGTGCCAGCAGTCCGACAGGGGAGTTAGCCAAAAACATTCAGTACTTC. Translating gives CASSPTGELAKNIQYF.

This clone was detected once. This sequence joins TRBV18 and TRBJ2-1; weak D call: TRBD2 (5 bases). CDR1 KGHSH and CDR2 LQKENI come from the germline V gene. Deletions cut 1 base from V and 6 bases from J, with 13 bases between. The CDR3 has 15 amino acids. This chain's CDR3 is CASSPRRRQANEQFF. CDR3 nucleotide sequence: TGTGCCAGCTCACCACGGCGGAGGCAGGCCAATGAGCAGTTCTTC. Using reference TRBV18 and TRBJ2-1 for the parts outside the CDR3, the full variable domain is NAGVMQNPRHLVRRRGQEARLRCSPMKGHSHVYWYRQLPEEGLKFMVYLQKENIIDESGMPKERFSAEFPKEGPSILRIQQVVRGDSAAYFCASSPRRRQANEQFFGPGTRLTVL.

The CDR3 DNA follows: TGTGCCACCAGTGATCCAGCGGGGGGAGACTATGGCTACACCTTC. It specifies CATSDPAGGDYGYTF. V is TRBV24-1 and J is TRBJ1-2, with D possibly matching TRBD1 (5 bases). The CDR3 consists of 15 residues. Trimming left V 3 bases short and J 3 bases short, with 13 bases between. Looked up from germline, CDR1 is KGHDR and CDR2 is SFDVKD.

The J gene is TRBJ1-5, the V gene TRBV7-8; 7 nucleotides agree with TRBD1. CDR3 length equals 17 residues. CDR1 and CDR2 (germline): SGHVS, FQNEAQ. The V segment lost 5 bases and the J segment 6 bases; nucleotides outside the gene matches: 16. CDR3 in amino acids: CASSPLRSGGSSQPQHF. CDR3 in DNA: TGTGCCAGCAGCCCCCTAAGATCAGGGGGTAGTAGTCAGCCCCAGCATTTT.

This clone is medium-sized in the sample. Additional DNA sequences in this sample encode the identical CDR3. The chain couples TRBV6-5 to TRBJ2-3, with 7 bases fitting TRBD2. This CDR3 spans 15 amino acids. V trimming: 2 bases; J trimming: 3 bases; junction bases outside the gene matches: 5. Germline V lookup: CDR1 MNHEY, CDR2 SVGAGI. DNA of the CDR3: TGTGCCAGCAGTTACACTACTAGCGAGACAGATACGCAGTATTTT. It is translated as CASSYTTSETDTQYF.

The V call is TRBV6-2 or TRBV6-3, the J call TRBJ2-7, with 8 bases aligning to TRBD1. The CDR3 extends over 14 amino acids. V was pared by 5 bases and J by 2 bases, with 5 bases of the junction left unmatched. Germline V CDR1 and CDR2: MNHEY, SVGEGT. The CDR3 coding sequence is TGTGCCAGCAGTCACCCGGGACAGGCCTACGAGCAGTACTTC. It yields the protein CASSHPGQAYEQYF.

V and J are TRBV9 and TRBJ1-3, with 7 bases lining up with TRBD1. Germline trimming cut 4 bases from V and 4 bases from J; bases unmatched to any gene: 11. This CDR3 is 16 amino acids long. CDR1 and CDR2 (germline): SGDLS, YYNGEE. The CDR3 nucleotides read TGTGCCAGCAGCTTCAGACAGGGAGGATACGGAAACACCATATATTTT. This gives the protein CASSFRQGGYGNTIYF.

The CDR3 protein is CASSLREGRNTEAFF. The DNA for the CDR3 is TGTGCCAGCAGCCTCCGGGAGGGAAGGAACACTGAAGCTTTCTTT. This chain links TRBV6-6 with TRBJ1-1, with unresolved D. With 6 bases removed from V and 1 base from J, the gap between germline ends came to 15 bases. The CDR3 has 15 residues. Germline values: CDR1 MNHNY, CDR2 SVGAGI (reference sequence).

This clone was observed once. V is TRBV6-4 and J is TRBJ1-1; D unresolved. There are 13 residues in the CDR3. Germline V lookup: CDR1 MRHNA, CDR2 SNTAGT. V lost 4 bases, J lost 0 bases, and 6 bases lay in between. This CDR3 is CASSVRVNTEAFF. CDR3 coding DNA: TGTGCCAGCAGTGTCAGAGTGAACACTGAAGCTTTCTTT.

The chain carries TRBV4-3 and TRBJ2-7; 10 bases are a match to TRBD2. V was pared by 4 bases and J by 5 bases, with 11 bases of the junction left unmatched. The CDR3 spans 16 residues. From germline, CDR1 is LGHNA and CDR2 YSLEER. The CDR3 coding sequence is TGCGCCAGCAGCCTTACAGCGAGCGGGAGGGCTGACGAGCAGTACTTC. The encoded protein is CASSLTASGRADEQYF.